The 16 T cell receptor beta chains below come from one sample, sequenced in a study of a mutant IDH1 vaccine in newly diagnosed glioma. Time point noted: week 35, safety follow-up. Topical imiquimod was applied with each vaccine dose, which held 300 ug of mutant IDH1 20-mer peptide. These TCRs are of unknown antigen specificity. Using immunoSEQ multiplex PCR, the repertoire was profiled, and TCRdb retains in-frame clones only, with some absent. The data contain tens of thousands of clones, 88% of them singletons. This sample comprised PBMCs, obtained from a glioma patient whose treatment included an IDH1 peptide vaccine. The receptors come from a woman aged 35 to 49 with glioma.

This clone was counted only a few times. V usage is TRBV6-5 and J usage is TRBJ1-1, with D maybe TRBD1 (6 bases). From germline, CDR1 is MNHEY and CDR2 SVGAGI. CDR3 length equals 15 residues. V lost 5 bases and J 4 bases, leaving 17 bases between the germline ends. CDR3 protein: CASSTHRVKGTEAFF. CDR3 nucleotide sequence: TGTGCCAGCAGTACGCACAGGGTGAAGGGCACTGAAGCTTTCTTT.

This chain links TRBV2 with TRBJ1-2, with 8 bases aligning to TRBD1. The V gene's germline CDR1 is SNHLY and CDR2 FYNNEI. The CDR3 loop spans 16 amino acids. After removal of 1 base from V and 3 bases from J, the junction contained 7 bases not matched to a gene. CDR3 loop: CASSEGGTGIYYGYTF. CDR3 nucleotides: TGTGCCAGCAGTGAAGGGGGGACAGGTATCTACTATGGCTACACCTTC.

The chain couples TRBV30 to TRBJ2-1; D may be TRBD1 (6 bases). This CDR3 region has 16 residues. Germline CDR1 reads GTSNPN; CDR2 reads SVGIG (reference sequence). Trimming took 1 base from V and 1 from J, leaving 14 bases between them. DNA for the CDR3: TGTGCCTGGAGTGCCCCCCGCAGGGGTTCCTACAATGAGCAGTTCTTC. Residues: CAWSAPRRGSYNEQFF.

CDR3 sequence reads: CASSEATPGAKLFF. The CDR3 DNA reads as TGTGCCAGCAGTGAAGCGACTCCCGGAGCAAAACTGTTTTTT. This rearrangement joins TRBV2 to TRBJ1-4; D ambiguous. CDR3 length: 14 residues. Trimming shortened V by 0 bases and J by 10 bases, and 12 bases separated the two germline ends. CDR1 is SNHLY, CDR2 FYNNEI, per germline.

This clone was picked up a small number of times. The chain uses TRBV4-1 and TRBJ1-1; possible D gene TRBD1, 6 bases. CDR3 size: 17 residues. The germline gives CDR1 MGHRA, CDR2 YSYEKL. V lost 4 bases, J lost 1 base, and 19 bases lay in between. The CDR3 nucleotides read TGCGCCAGCAGCCCCAGTCCAGGGGAGGGACCGAACACTGAAGCTTTCTTT. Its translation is CASSPSPGEGPNTEAFF.

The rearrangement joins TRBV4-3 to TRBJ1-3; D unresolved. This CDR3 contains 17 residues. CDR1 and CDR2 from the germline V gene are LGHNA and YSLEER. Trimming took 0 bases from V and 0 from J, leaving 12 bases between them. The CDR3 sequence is CASSQDLSLASGNTIYF. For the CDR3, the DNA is TGCGCCAGCAGCCAAGATTTGTCATTAGCCTCTGGAAACACCATATATTTT.

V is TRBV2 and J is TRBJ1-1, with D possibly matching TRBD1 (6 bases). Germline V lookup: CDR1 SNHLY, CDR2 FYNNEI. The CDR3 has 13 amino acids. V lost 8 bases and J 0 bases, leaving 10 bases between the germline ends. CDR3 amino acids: CASGRQVNTEAFF. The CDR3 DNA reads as TGTGCCAGCGGGAGACAGGTGAACACTGAAGCTTTCTTT.

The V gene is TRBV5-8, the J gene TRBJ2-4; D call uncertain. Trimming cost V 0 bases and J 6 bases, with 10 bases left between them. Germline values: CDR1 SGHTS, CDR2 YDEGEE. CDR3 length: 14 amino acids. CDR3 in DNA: TGTGCCAGCAGCTTGGTCGCCAGCATAAACATTCAGTACTTC. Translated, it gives CASSLVASINIQYF.

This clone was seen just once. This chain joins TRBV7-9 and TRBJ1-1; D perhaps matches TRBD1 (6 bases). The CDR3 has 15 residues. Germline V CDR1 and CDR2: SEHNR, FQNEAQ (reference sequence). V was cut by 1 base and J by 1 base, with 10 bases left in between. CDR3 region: CASSLVTGRNTEAFF. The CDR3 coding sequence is TGTGCCAGCAGCTTAGTAACAGGGAGGAACACTGAAGCTTTCTTT.

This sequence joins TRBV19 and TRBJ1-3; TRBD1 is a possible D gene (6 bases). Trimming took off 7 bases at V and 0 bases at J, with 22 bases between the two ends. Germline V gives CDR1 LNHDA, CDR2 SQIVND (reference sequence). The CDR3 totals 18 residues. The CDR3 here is CASILPRGRSGSGNTIYF. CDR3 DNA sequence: TGTGCCAGTATCCTGCCCAGGGGCCGTAGCGGCTCTGGAAACACCATATATTTT.

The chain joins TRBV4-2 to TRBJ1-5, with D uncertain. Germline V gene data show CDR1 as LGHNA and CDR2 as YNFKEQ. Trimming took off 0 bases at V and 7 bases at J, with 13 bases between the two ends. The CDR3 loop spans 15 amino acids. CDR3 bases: TGTGCCAGCAGCCAAGAAGGGCAATCCGGGCAGCCCCAGCATTTT. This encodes CASSQEGQSGQPQHF.

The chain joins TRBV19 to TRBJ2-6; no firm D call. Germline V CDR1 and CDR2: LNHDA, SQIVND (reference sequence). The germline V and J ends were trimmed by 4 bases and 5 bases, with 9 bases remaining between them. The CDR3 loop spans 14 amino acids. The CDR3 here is CASSTTSRANVLTF. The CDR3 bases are TGTGCCAGTAGTACCACCTCCCGGGCCAACGTCCTGACTTTC.

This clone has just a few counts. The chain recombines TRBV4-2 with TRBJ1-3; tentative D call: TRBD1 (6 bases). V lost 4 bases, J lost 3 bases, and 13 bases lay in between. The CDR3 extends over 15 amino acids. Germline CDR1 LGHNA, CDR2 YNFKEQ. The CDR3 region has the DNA TGTGCCAGCAGCCCCAACAGGGCCGGTGGAAACACCATATATTTT. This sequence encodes CASSPNRAGGNTIYF.

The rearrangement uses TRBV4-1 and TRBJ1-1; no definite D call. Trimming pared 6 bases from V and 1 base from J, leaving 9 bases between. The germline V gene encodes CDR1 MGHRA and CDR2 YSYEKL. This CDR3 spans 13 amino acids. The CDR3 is CASSADGNTEAFF. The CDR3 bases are TGCGCCAGCAGTGCGGACGGGAACACTGAAGCTTTCTTT.

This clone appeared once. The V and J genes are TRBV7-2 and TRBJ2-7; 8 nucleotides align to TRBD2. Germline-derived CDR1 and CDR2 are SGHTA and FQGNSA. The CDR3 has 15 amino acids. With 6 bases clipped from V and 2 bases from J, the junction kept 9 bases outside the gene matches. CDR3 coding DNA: TGTGCCAGCAGTTTATCCTCGGGACTAGCCTACGAGCAGTACTTC. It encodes CASSLSSGLAYEQYF.

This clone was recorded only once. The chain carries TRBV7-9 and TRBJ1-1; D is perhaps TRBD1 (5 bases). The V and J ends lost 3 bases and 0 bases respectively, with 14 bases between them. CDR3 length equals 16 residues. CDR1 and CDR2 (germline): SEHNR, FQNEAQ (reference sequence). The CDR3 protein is CASSFGGSRMNTEAFF. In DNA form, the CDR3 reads TGTGCCAGCAGCTTCGGGGGGTCAAGAATGAACACTGAAGCTTTCTTT.